The rows below give T cell receptor beta chains drawn from one sample of a study of OX40 agonist ivuxolimab in advanced cancers. The assay was immunoSEQ multiplex PCR, and TCRdb's table has in-frame clones only and misses some. The table includes 48,000 or so clones, 70% to 85% detected once. The starting material was CD4+ or CD8+ T cells sorted from blood, obtained in a trial of the OX40 agonist ivuxolimab. These receptors were taken from an adult with an advanced solid tumor such as melanoma, head and neck, liver or kidney cancer. Both conserved end residues are part of each CDR3. The D gene is left open where the match is weak. A clone size is listed for some rows: how often the clone was seen (once, few, many), or a class if it is expanded.

v_gene: TRBV29-1
abundance: NA
d_gene: TRBD1
j_gene: TRBJ1-2
CDR3nt: TGCAGCGTTGGGGCCCGGGACAGGGGGCTTGGCTACACCTTC
CDR3aa: CSVGARDRGLGYTF

v_gene: TRBV7-2
abundance: NA
d_gene: NA
j_gene: TRBJ2-5
CDR3nt: TGTGCCAGCAGCCAGGGACACCAAGAGACCCAGTACTTC
CDR3aa: CASSQGHQETQYF

v_gene: TRBV2
abundance: NA
d_gene: TRBD2
j_gene: TRBJ2-3
CDR3nt: TGTGCCAGCAGGCCGGGACTAGCGGATAGCACAGATACGCAGTATTTT
CDR3aa: CASRPGLADSTDTQYF

v_gene: TRBV23-1
abundance: NA
d_gene: TRBD1
j_gene: TRBJ2-7
CDR3nt: TGCGCCAGCAGTCTTAGACAGGGATTACGGGAGCAGTACTTC
CDR3aa: CASSLRQGLREQYF

v_gene: TRBV6-5
abundance: NA
d_gene: TRBD2
j_gene: TRBJ2-1
CDR3nt: TGTGCCAGCAGCGCTAGCGGGAGTAGGAATGAGCAGTTCTTC
CDR3aa: CASSASGSRNEQFF

v_gene: TRBV2
abundance: NA
d_gene: NA
j_gene: TRBJ2-7
CDR3nt: TGTGCCAGCAGAGGAGTGGGGGCCAACTACGAGCAGTACTTC
CDR3aa: CASRGVGANYEQYF

v_gene: TRBV5-1
abundance: NA
d_gene: NA
j_gene: TRBJ2-7
CDR3nt: TGCGCCAGCAGCTTGCGCGCTCTTCCCTACGAGCAGTACTTC
CDR3aa: CASSLRALPYEQYF

v_gene: TRBV11-3
abundance: NA
d_gene: TRBD2
j_gene: TRBJ2-1
CDR3nt: TGTGCCAGCAGCTTAGATAGCCTCCTAGCGGGGGGCAGCTCCTACAATGAGCAGTTCTTC
CDR3aa: CASSLDSLLAGGSSYNEQFF

v_gene: TRBV2
abundance: once
d_gene: NA
j_gene: TRBJ2-1
CDR3nt: TGTGCCAGCAGTGAAGCGCATTCAGGGCCCTCGCTCTTC
CDR3aa: CASSEAHSGPSLF

v_gene: TRBV5-1
abundance: few
d_gene: NA
j_gene: TRBJ2-3
CDR3nt: TGCGCCAGCAGCTTGGATGACGGTTTCACAGATACGCAGTATTTT
CDR3aa: CASSLDDGFTDTQYF

v_gene: TRBV27
abundance: NA
d_gene: NA
j_gene: TRBJ1-1
CDR3nt: TGTGCCAGCAGTTTCCGAGGAACTGAAGCTTTCTTT
CDR3aa: CASSFRGTEAFF

v_gene: TRBV21-1
abundance: NA
d_gene: NA
j_gene: TRBJ2-1
CDR3nt: TGTGCCAGCAGCAAAGTTTATTGGACGGTGGGGTTCTTC
CDR3aa: CASSKVYWTVGFF

v_gene: TRBV7-2
abundance: NA
d_gene: NA
j_gene: TRBJ1-4
CDR3nt: TGTGCCAGCAGCTTAGCTTCAGAGTATGAAAAACTGTTTTTT
CDR3aa: CASSLASEYEKLFF

v_gene: TRBV5-6
abundance: NA
d_gene: TRBD1
j_gene: TRBJ2-1
CDR3nt: TGTGCCAGCAGCTGGACAGGGGGGGACAATGAGCAGTTCTTC
CDR3aa: CASSWTGGDNEQFF

v_gene: TRBV7-2
abundance: NA
d_gene: TRBD2
j_gene: TRBJ2-1
CDR3nt: TGTGCCAGCAGCTTAGTCGGGGGGATTTCCAATGAGCAGTTCTTC
CDR3aa: CASSLVGGISNEQFF

v_gene: TRBV9
abundance: once
d_gene: NA
j_gene: TRBJ2-3
CDR3nt: TGTGCCAGCAGCCCCCGCGGGGAGACAGATACGCAGTATTTT
CDR3aa: CASSPRGETDTQYF

v_gene: TRBV7-2
abundance: NA
d_gene: TRBD2
j_gene: TRBJ2-4
CDR3nt: TGTGCCAGCAGCACCCGGACTAGCGGGGTAGCCAAAAACATTCAGTACTTC
CDR3aa: CASSTRTSGVAKNIQYF

v_gene: TRBV4-3
abundance: NA
d_gene: NA
j_gene: TRBJ2-7
CDR3nt: TGCGCCAGCAGCCAAGATACGTCCTCCTACGAGCAGTACTTC
CDR3aa: CASSQDTSSYEQYF

v_gene: TRBV5-4
abundance: NA
d_gene: NA
j_gene: TRBJ2-7
CDR3nt: TGTGCCAGCAGCTTTGGGCGGGACTACGAGCAGTACTTC
CDR3aa: CASSFGRDYEQYF

v_gene: TRBV7-9
abundance: NA
d_gene: NA
j_gene: TRBJ1-1
CDR3nt: TGTGCCAGCAGCTTAGGTACGGGGAACACTGAAGCTTTCTTT
CDR3aa: CASSLGTGNTEAFF

v_gene: TRBV19
abundance: NA
d_gene: TRBD1
j_gene: TRBJ1-4
CDR3nt: TGTGCCAGTAACAGGGGAAAAAATGAAAAACTGTTTTTT
CDR3aa: CASNRGKNEKLFF

v_gene: TRBV7-9
abundance: NA
d_gene: NA
j_gene: TRBJ1-6
CDR3nt: TGTGCCAGCAGCTTAGAGCAGGGTAATTCACCCCTCCACTTT
CDR3aa: CASSLEQGNSPLHF

v_gene: TRBV28
abundance: few
d_gene: NA
j_gene: TRBJ1-1
CDR3nt: TGTGCCAGCAGTCACCTACAGGGTGTAGCTTTCTTT
CDR3aa: CASSHLQGVAFF

v_gene: TRBV30
abundance: NA
d_gene: NA
j_gene: TRBJ2-1
CDR3nt: TGTGCCTGGAGCCCCACAGGGTCAGTAGCGGGCAGCTCCTACAATGAGCAGTTCTTC
CDR3aa: CAWSPTGSVAGSSYNEQFF

v_gene: TRBV2
abundance: few
d_gene: NA
j_gene: TRBJ2-6
CDR3nt: TGTGCCAGCATGAGGGAGACTGGGGCCAACGTCCTGACTTTC
CDR3aa: CASMRETGANVLTF

v_gene: TRBV11-2
abundance: few
d_gene: NA
j_gene: TRBJ2-1
CDR3nt: TGTGCCAGCAGCTTAGGCGGCAGCTCCTACAATGAGCAGTTCTTC
CDR3aa: CASSLGGSSYNEQFF

v_gene: TRBV19
abundance: NA
d_gene: TRBD2
j_gene: TRBJ2-2
CDR3nt: TGTGCCAGTAGTCGAATTAGCGGGAGGAACACCGGGGAGCTGTTTTTT
CDR3aa: CASSRISGRNTGELFF

v_gene: TRBV11-2
abundance: few
d_gene: TRBD1
j_gene: TRBJ1-1
CDR3nt: TGTGCCAGCAGCTTAGAGGGGGACAGGGGAGCTTTCTTT
CDR3aa: CASSLEGDRGAFF

v_gene: TRBV29-1
abundance: NA
d_gene: NA
j_gene: TRBJ2-7
CDR3nt: TGCAGCGTTGAAGAGACCTACGAGCAGTACTTC
CDR3aa: CSVEETYEQYF

v_gene: TRBV6-6
abundance: NA
d_gene: NA
j_gene: TRBJ1-5
CDR3nt: TGTGCCAGCAGTTACAACAGGGAGGGTCAGCCCCAGCATTTT
CDR3aa: CASSYNREGQPQHF

v_gene: TRBV18
abundance: NA
d_gene: NA
j_gene: TRBJ2-7
CDR3nt: TGTGCCAGCTCACCGGTACAGGCCTACGAGCAGTACTTC
CDR3aa: CASSPVQAYEQYF

v_gene: TRBV13
abundance: NA
d_gene: TRBD2
j_gene: TRBJ2-7
CDR3nt: TGTGCCAGCAGCTTAGGCTTGGCTAGCGGGGGCACCTACGAGCAGTACTTC
CDR3aa: CASSLGLASGGTYEQYF

v_gene: TRBV5-1
abundance: NA
d_gene: NA
j_gene: TRBJ2-6
CDR3nt: TGCGCCAGCAGCGCGGACGGAACCTCTGGGGCCAACGTCCTGACTTTC
CDR3aa: CASSADGTSGANVLTF

v_gene: TRBV7-2
abundance: NA
d_gene: NA
j_gene: TRBJ2-7
CDR3nt: TGTGCCAGCAGCCCCGTTGGGTTCGAGCAGTACTTC
CDR3aa: CASSPVGFEQYF

v_gene: TRBV19
abundance: NA
d_gene: NA
j_gene: TRBJ2-3
CDR3nt: TGTGCCAGTCGGGCGAATGTCCAAAGCGGGGATACGCAGTATTTT
CDR3aa: CASRANVQSGDTQYF

v_gene: TRBV19
abundance: NA
d_gene: NA
j_gene: TRBJ1-1
CDR3nt: TGTGCCAGTAGCATCGGACGGGGGAACACTGAAGCTTTCTTT
CDR3aa: CASSIGRGNTEAFF

v_gene: TRBV27
abundance: NA
d_gene: TRBD2
j_gene: TRBJ2-7
CDR3nt: TGTGCCAGCAGTTCTTACGCGACTAGCGAGACCTACGAGCAGTACTTC
CDR3aa: CASSSYATSETYEQYF

v_gene: TRBV6-5
abundance: once
d_gene: NA
j_gene: TRBJ2-1
CDR3nt: TGTGCCAGCAGTTACGCCTCTCACAATGAGCAGTTCTTC
CDR3aa: CASSYASHNEQFF

v_gene: TRBV7-2
abundance: NA
d_gene: TRBD1
j_gene: TRBJ1-5
CDR3nt: TGTGCCAGCAGCTTTGGGACAGGGGTCTGGCAGCCCCAGCATTTT
CDR3aa: CASSFGTGVWQPQHF

v_gene: TRBV5-1
abundance: once
d_gene: NA
j_gene: TRBJ2-1
CDR3nt: TGCGCCAGCAGCTTGGTAGGAGGGACAGCCTCATACAATGAGCAGTTCTTC
CDR3aa: CASSLVGGTASYNEQFF

v_gene: TRBV11-3
abundance: NA
d_gene: TRBD1
j_gene: TRBJ2-5
CDR3nt: TGTGCCAGCAGCCTCGGACAGGGAGAAGAGACCCAGTACTTC
CDR3aa: CASSLGQGEETQYF

v_gene: TRBV2
abundance: NA
d_gene: NA
j_gene: TRBJ2-5
CDR3nt: TGTGCCAGCTTGCGGTACAGGCAAGAGACCCAGTACTTC
CDR3aa: CASLRYRQETQYF

v_gene: TRBV18
abundance: NA
d_gene: NA
j_gene: TRBJ1-4
CDR3nt: TGTGCCAGCTCACCACGAGGGTTTGAAAAACTGTTTTTT
CDR3aa: CASSPRGFEKLFF

v_gene: TRBV7-9
abundance: few
d_gene: TRBD2
j_gene: TRBJ2-4
CDR3nt: TGTGCCAGCTCGACTAGCGGGCAGAACATTCAGTACTTC
CDR3aa: CASSTSGQNIQYF

v_gene: TRBV15
abundance: NA
d_gene: TRBD2
j_gene: TRBJ2-3
CDR3nt: TGTGCCACCAGCACCTTGCGGGGGGGCGGGAATACGCAGTATTTT
CDR3aa: CATSTLRGGGNTQYF

v_gene: TRBV19
abundance: NA
d_gene: TRBD1
j_gene: TRBJ1-5
CDR3nt: TGTGCCAGTAGTGCGTTCCGGGACAGGGGTCGCAATCAGCCCCAGCATTTT
CDR3aa: CASSAFRDRGRNQPQHF

v_gene: TRBV2
abundance: few
d_gene: NA
j_gene: TRBJ2-3
CDR3nt: TGTGCCAGCAGTGAAGTGGATACGCAGTATTTT
CDR3aa: CASSEVDTQYF

v_gene: TRBV30
abundance: NA
d_gene: NA
j_gene: TRBJ2-2
CDR3nt: TGTGCCTGGAGTCGGAGGGGGAGCACCGGGGAGCTGTTTTTT
CDR3aa: CAWSRRGSTGELFF

v_gene: TRBV5-1
abundance: NA
d_gene: TRBD2
j_gene: TRBJ2-7
CDR3nt: TGCGCCAGCACCCGTTTCCTGTCTAGCGGGGAAACCTACGAGCAGTACTTC
CDR3aa: CASTRFLSSGETYEQYF

v_gene: TRBV16
abundance: NA
d_gene: NA
j_gene: TRBJ1-4
CDR3nt: TGTGCCAGCAGCCAACTTTTACCCGGGATGGAACTGTTTTTT
CDR3aa: CASSQLLPGMELFF

v_gene: TRBV4-1
abundance: NA
d_gene: NA
j_gene: TRBJ2-5
CDR3nt: TGCGCCAGCAGCCCGTTTCGGGGGGCTGAGACCCAGTACTTC
CDR3aa: CASSPFRGAETQYF

v_gene: TRBV11-3
abundance: NA
d_gene: NA
j_gene: TRBJ1-3
CDR3nt: TGTGCCAGCAGCTTAGACGCTACGACGGTAAAGTATTTT
CDR3aa: CASSLDATTVKYF

v_gene: TRBV5-6
abundance: NA
d_gene: NA
j_gene: TRBJ1-6
CDR3nt: TGTGCCAGCAGCCGCCGCGGGTCGGGTTCACCCCTCCACTTT
CDR3aa: CASSRRGSGSPLHF

v_gene: TRBV4-1
abundance: NA
d_gene: NA
j_gene: TRBJ1-5
CDR3nt: TGCGCCAGCAGCCACCGACTGTTGAATCAGCCCCAGCATTTT
CDR3aa: CASSHRLLNQPQHF

v_gene: TRBV19
abundance: once
d_gene: NA
j_gene: TRBJ1-1
CDR3nt: TGTGCCAGTAGCCTGAGGACTGAAGCTTTCTTT
CDR3aa: CASSLRTEAFF

v_gene: TRBV2
abundance: NA
d_gene: TRBD2
j_gene: TRBJ2-5
CDR3nt: TGTGCCAGCAGAAAGGGAACTAGCGAAGAGACCCAGTACTTC
CDR3aa: CASRKGTSEETQYF